This TCR beta chain was recovered during a study of T cell responses to AZD1222 COVID-19 vaccine. This clone was counted only a few times. Its antigen is currently unknown. Data came from immunoSEQ multiplex PCR; TCRdb stores just in-frame clones and leaves some out. The sample carries about 120,000 clones, 85% to 90% recorded once. V lost 3 bases, J lost 1 base, and 8 bases stayed unmatched. This CDR3 is 18 amino acids long. Germline loops: CDR1 SGDLS, CDR2 YYNGEE. Study-wide results and caveats: Among AZD1222 vaccinees, only five to seven were seropositive at baseline. Per reports, nearly half of all spike-specific TCRs target regions that are unmutated in variants.

The source was peripheral blood, collected on day 0 of AZD1222 vaccination. The receptor was derived from an adult in good health. The V and J genes are TRBV9 and TRBJ2-1, with 12 bases that match TRBD1. The DNA for the CDR3 is TGTGCCAGCAGCGGGGGACAGGGGGCCGGCGTGTCCTACAATGAGCAGTTCTTC. It specifies CASSGGQGAGVSYNEQFF.